Below, one T cell receptor (beta chain) is given with its context. Its matching antigen is unknown. Time point meaning: week 23, last vaccination. Every vaccine dose comprised 300 ug of mutant IDH1 20-mer peptide plus topical imiquimod. Clones were sequenced by immunoSEQ multiplex PCR, and TCRdb holds only the in-frame ones, with some missing. The sample has approximately 62,000 clones; approximately 84% are singletons. This sample is part of a study of a mutant IDH1 vaccine in newly diagnosed glioma. On the study more broadly: In some groups vaccination began 4-6 weeks post-radiotherapy; others received it with temozolomide.

Overall study findings and caveats: A vaccine-induced immune response developed in 93.3% of the patients.

V lost 1 base to trimming and J lost 4 bases, with 13 bases between them. Per the germline V gene, CDR1 is MNHNS and CDR2 is SASEGT. This CDR3 contains 15 residues. The chain employs TRBV6-1 and TRBJ1-2; perhaps TRBD1 as D (6 bases). This clonotype originated in a man between 25 and 39 years old with glioma. The sample consisted of PBMCs, taken from a glioma patient whose treatment included an IDH1 peptide vaccine. The CDR3 region has the DNA TGTGCCAGCAGTGAAGGACAGGTTCCAGGCTATGGCTACACCTTC. Translating it yields CASSEGQVPGYGYTF.